The sequence of this TCR beta chain was determined in a study of PD-1 blockade in classical Hodgkin lymphoma. Turning to the study itself: Patients were given intravenous nivolumab, 3 mg/kg, every 2 weeks.

Germline values: CDR1 SGHKS, CDR2 YYEKEE (reference sequence). Trimming took off 1 base at V and 3 bases at J, with 14 bases between the two ends. This CDR3 has 16 residues. Here immunoSEQ multiplex PCR was the method, and the copy in TCRdb shows in-frame clones only, minus some. The data contain tens of thousands of clones, more than 80% of them seen just once; the ten biggest clones take up around 8.3%. Following autologous stem cell transplantation, relapse occurred in every patient, and exposure to brentuximab vedotin varied. Overall study results and limits: There was a significant rise in CD4+ TCR diversity by C4D1, with no such rise for CD8+. Complete responders possessed baseline diversity comparable to newly diagnosed patients. What caused the repertoire differences, perhaps disease activity or prior therapy, remains undefined.

As to this clone: Antigen unknown.

This chain joins TRBV5-5 and TRBJ1-3; tentatively, D is TRBD1 (6 bases). The sequence was collected from a human donor with classical Hodgkin lymphoma. The input for sequencing was peripheral blood mononuclear cells (PBMCs), taken before the second cycle of nivolumab. The CDR3 is CASSLSLQGGGNTIYF. CDR3 nucleotide sequence: TGTGCCAGCAGCTTGAGCCTACAGGGAGGTGGAAACACCATATATTTT.